These 20 T cell receptor beta chains came from one sample sequenced in a study of identical twins. Using its own MiXCR run on the 5' RACE reads, TCRdb lists one record per CDR3 protein. The table includes approximately 590,000 distinct CDR3 sequences, over 8.5% detected once. The sample was also reused in another study, on yellow fever vaccine responses in identical twins.

The sample comprised PBMCs. The receptors were gathered from a woman under 30 in good health.

The chain has TRBV12-3 or TRBV12-4 and TRBJ1-5; D is perhaps TRBD1 (5 bases). Trimming removed 3 bases from V and 9 bases from J, with 12 bases in between. The CDR3 sequence is 13 residues long. This chain's CDR3 is CASSLEGVRPQHF. The DNA for the CDR3 is TGTGCCAGCAGTTTGGAAGGGGTGAGGCCCCAGCATTTT.

The chain joins TRBV5-1 to TRBJ2-4; a weak D match, TRBD1 (6 bases). CDR3 length: 15 amino acids. The germline V gene encodes CDR1 SGHRS and CDR2 YFSETQ. V was trimmed by 4 bases and J by 3 bases, leaving 14 bases between them. DNA of the CDR3: TGCGCCAGCAGCAGGGACAACCAGGGCAAAAACATTCAGTACTTC. Translation: CASSRDNQGKNIQYF.

This clonotype was observed at least ten times. V and J are TRBV7-9 and TRBJ2-7, with D perhaps TRBD2 (5 bases). The ends were cut back, 0 bases at V and 2 bases at J, with 8 bases in the middle. Germline V gives CDR1 SEHNR, CDR2 FQNEAQ (reference sequence). The CDR3 runs to 14 residues. The CDR3 sequence: CASSLARGTYEQYF. CDR3 DNA: TGTGCCAGCAGCTTAGCTCGGGGAACCTACGAGCAGTACTTC.

This clonotype was seen ten or more times. This rearrangement joins TRBV7-8 to TRBJ1-5, with unresolved D. Trimming took off 2 bases at V and 6 bases at J, with 11 bases between the two ends. Germline assignment: CDR1 SGHVS and CDR2 FQNEAQ. The CDR3 totals 14 residues. The CDR3 region has the DNA TGTGCCAGCAGCTTATCGACCGGGAGTCAGCCCCAGCATTTT. Encoded protein: CASSLSTGSQPQHF. The full variable domain, rest sourced from reference TRBV7-8 and TRBJ1-5, is GAGVSQSPRYKVAKRGQDVALRCDPISGHVSLFWYQQALGQGPEFLTYFQNEAQLDKSGLPSDRFFAERPEGSVSTLKIQRTQQEDSAVYLCASSLSTGSQPQHFGDGTRLSIL.

The table lists this clonotype with a few counts. The V and J genes are TRBV6-4 and TRBJ2-1; 9 bases fit TRBD1. Germline V gene sequence: CDR1 MRHNA, CDR2 SNTAGT. The V segment lost 0 bases and the J segment 7 bases; nucleotides outside the gene matches: 7. The CDR3 has 16 residues. The CDR3 is CASSDSRDRVWNEQFF. In nucleotides, the CDR3 is TGTGCCAGCAGTGACTCCCGGGACAGGGTTTGGAATGAGCAGTTCTTC.

This clonotype was seen a few times. CDR3 protein: CASYRGGTGGTGHEQYF. The CDR3 DNA follows: TGTGCCAGCTACAGAGGCGGGACAGGGGGCACCGGCCACGAGCAGTACTTC. V is TRBV7-9 and J is TRBJ2-7, with TRBD1 matching over 12 bases. This CDR3 contains 17 residues. V dropped 8 bases and J dropped 5; count of bases not matched to a gene: 16. CDR1 SEHNR and CDR2 FQNEAQ come from the germline V gene (reference sequence).

This clonotype appeared a few times. The CDR3 reads CASSLSLAFGKNIQYF. CDR3 in DNA: TGTGCCAGCAGTTTATCCCTAGCGTTTGGCAAAAACATTCAGTACTTC. The J gene is TRBJ2-4, the V gene TRBV27, with a weak D call TRBD2 (6 bases). The V gene lost 0 bases and the J gene lost 3 bases, with 12 bases spanning the gap. The CDR3 is made up of 16 amino acids. Germline assignment: CDR1 MNHEY and CDR2 SMNVEV (reference sequence).

The sample holds a few counts of this clonotype. This chain uses TRBV10-3 with TRBJ2-3, with 15 nucleotides matching TRBD2. V dropped 10 bases and J dropped 4; count of bases not matched to a gene: 9. This CDR3 is built from 16 residues. Germline V gene lookup returns CDR1 ENHRY and CDR2 SYGVKD. CDR3 coding DNA: TGTGCCACCGGGACTAGCGGGAGGATGGCGGCAGATACGCAGTATTTT. It translates to CATGTSGRMAADTQYF.

The chain uses TRBV20-1 and TRBJ2-6; D gene unclear. The CDR3 is 13 amino acids. The germline V gene has CDR1 DFQATT and CDR2 SNEGSKA (reference sequence). V was shortened by 4 bases and J by 3 bases, with 7 bases between the two germline ends. The CDR3 sequence: CSATHSGANVLTF. CDR3 nucleotide sequence: TGCAGTGCTACACACAGTGGGGCCAACGTCCTGACTTTC.

The chain uses TRBV30 and TRBJ2-7, with TRBD2 as a possible D gene (7 bases). From germline, CDR1 is GTSNPN and CDR2 SVGIG (reference sequence). CDR3 length: 14 residues. V lost 0 bases and J 4 bases, leaving 13 bases between the germline ends. For the CDR3, the DNA is TGTGCCTGGAGTGTATCGGGGGGCGAGTACGAGCAGTACTTC. Protein: CAWSVSGGEYEQYF.

The chain uses TRBV20-1 and TRBJ2-3; tentative D call: TRBD2 (6 bases). In germline, CDR1 is DFQATT, CDR2 SNEGSKA (reference sequence). This CDR3 has 14 amino acids. Trimming took off 1 base at V and 3 bases at J, with 11 bases between the two ends. The CDR3 bases are TGCAGTGCTAGAGTCGGGGGAAAGACAGATACGCAGTATTTT. Translated, it gives CSARVGGKTDTQYF.

V gene TRBV19 combines with J gene TRBJ2-3; D is undetermined. Germline CDR1 is LNHDA and CDR2 is SQIVND (reference sequence). The germline V and J ends were trimmed by 3 bases and 4 bases, with 8 bases remaining between them. The CDR3 sequence is 13 residues long. CDR3 in amino acids: CASSILQSDTQYF. CDR3 DNA: TGTGCCAGTAGTATTCTCCAGTCAGATACGCAGTATTTT. Using reference TRBV19 and TRBJ2-3 for the parts outside the CDR3, the full variable domain is DGGITQSPKYLFRKEGQNVTLSCEQNLNHDAMYWYRQDPGQGLRLIYYSQIVNDFQKGDIAEGYSVSREKKESFPLTVTSAQKNPTAFYLCASSILQSDTQYFGPGTRLTVL.

This clonotype was observed a few times. The chain carries TRBV20-1 and TRBJ2-1, with 10 bases fitting TRBD2. CDR1 and CDR2 (germline): DFQATT, SNEGSKA (reference sequence). V shed 0 bases, J shed 7 bases, and the junction held 6 bases outside the gene matches. This CDR3 contains 15 residues. The CDR3 loop is CSARDHLAGVNEQFF. Here the CDR3 DNA reads TGCAGTGCTAGAGACCATCTAGCGGGAGTGAATGAGCAGTTCTTC.

The V and J genes are TRBV2 and TRBJ2-6, with a weak D call TRBD2 (6 bases). The CDR3 contains 18 residues. Germline CDR1 is SNHLY and CDR2 is FYNNEI. With 2 bases removed from V and 1 base from J, the gap between germline ends came to 15 bases. The CDR3 is CASSERRQGGSGANVLTF. CDR3 in DNA: TGTGCCAGCAGTGAAAGGAGGCAGGGAGGTTCTGGGGCCAACGTCCTGACTTTC.

V gene TRBV7-3 combines with J gene TRBJ2-5, with TRBD1 as a possible D gene (6 bases). Per the germline V gene, CDR1 is SGHTA and CDR2 is FQGTGA. CDR3 size: 13 residues. V was shortened by 3 bases and J by 4 bases, with 9 bases between the two germline ends. Here the CDR3 reads CASSLGASETQYF. The CDR3 bases are TGTGCCAGCAGCTTGGGGGCTTCAGAGACCCAGTACTTC.

The CDR3 bases are TGTGCCACCAGCAGGGGGTGGACTGTTACCTACGAGCAGTACTTC. The encoded protein is CATSRGWTVTYEQYF. The chain has TRBV15 and TRBJ2-7; D perhaps matches TRBD2 (5 bases). The CDR3 runs 15 residues. V was trimmed by 3 bases and J by 2 bases, leaving 14 bases between them. Germline assignment: CDR1 LNHNV and CDR2 YYDKDF (reference sequence).

This clonotype has only a few counts. The genes are TRBV27 and TRBJ2-3, with 13 bases that match TRBD2. The CDR3 is 15 residues long. Germline V gene sequence: CDR1 MNHEY, CDR2 SMNVEV (reference sequence). V was clipped by 7 bases and J by 7 bases; unmatched bases: 8. This chain's CDR3 is CASTELAGGINTQYF. Written as DNA, the CDR3 is TGTGCCAGCACCGAACTAGCGGGGGGGATTAATACGCAGTATTTT.

This clonotype was seen at least ten times. V gene TRBV5-1 combines with J gene TRBJ2-1; 10 nucleotides agree with TRBD2. Per germline, CDR1 SGHRS and CDR2 YFSETQ. V lost 0 bases, J lost 4 bases, and 4 bases stayed unmatched. The CDR3 length is 16 residues. The CDR3 DNA reads TGCGCCAGCAGCTTGGGCGGGACTAGCGCATACAATGAGCAGTTCTTC. It is translated as CASSLGGTSAYNEQFF.

There are a few counts of this clonotype. The chain carries TRBV2 and TRBJ2-2; D is possibly TRBD1 (5 bases). This CDR3 has 15 amino acids. Germline lookup yields CDR1 SNHLY and CDR2 FYNNEI. The V end lost 7 bases, the J end lost 4 bases, and 16 bases lay between the germline ends. The CDR3, as DNA: TGTGCCAGCAATCGGGCGTCAGGGCCCACCGGGGAGCTGTTTTTT. Protein sequence: CASNRASGPTGELFF.

This clonotype was counted ten times or more. This chain uses TRBV7-2 with TRBJ2-1; weak D call: TRBD1 (5 bases). Germline V gives CDR1 SGHTA, CDR2 FQGNSA. V was trimmed by 6 bases and J by 5 bases, leaving 14 bases between them. The CDR3 extends over 14 amino acids. For the CDR3, the DNA is TGTGCCAGCAGTTTCAGGGTTGGGCACAATGAGCAGTTCTTC. Residues: CASSFRVGHNEQFF.